Listed below are T cell receptor beta chains from one sample, sequenced in a study of cytomegalovirus exposure and HLA in healthy donors. Generated by immunoSEQ multiplex PCR, the TCRdb table keeps only in-frame clones and is missing some. Of about 130,000 clones listed, 75% to 85% were seen once; the top ten hold roughly 1.2%. Material: PBMCs. These receptors were collected from a girl between 2 and 10 years old in good health and CMV-seronegative. CDR3s leave out the opening cysteine and the closing phenylalanine or tryptophan. Fields, in order: J gene, V gene, CDR3 protein.

J: TRBJ2-1
V: TRBV7-9
CDR3: ASSLLAGGGNNEQF

J: TRBJ2-7
V: TRBV5-1
CDR3: ASSWGDGTSGSSYEQY

J: TRBJ1-3
V: TRBV30
CDR3: AYGSWAAGNTIY

J: TRBJ1-1
V: TRBV7-3
CDR3: ASSSGGGRKNTEAF

J: TRBJ1-3
V: TRBV6-6
CDR3: ASSLDSGNTIY

J: TRBJ2-5
V: TRBV5-1
CDR3: ASSLTSGTMETQY

J: TRBJ2-1
V: TRBV7-2
CDR3: ASSPGSGQAYYGQF

J: TRBJ2-2
V: TRBV30
CDR3: AWSRLAGVTGELF

J: TRBJ1-2
V: TRBV7-9
CDR3: ASSGPSYGYT

J: TRBJ2-7
V: TRBV5-6
CDR3: ASSPRLAGAGEQY

J: TRBJ2-7
V: TRBV5-4
CDR3: ASSSGTSGAYEQY

J: TRBJ2-3
V: TRBV29-1
CDR3: SFSGASTDTQY

J: TRBJ2-1
V: TRBV13
CDR3: ASSWGTSMSSYNEQF